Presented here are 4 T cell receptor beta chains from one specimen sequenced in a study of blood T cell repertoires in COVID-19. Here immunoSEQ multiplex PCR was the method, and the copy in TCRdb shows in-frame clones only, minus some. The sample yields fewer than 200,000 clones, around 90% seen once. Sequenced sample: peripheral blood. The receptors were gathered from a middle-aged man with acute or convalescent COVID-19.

CDR3 nucleotide sequence: TGTGCCAGCTCACCAGAGACAGGGGGCCGAACCGGGGAGCTGTTTTTT. Amino acids: CASSPETGGRTGELFF. V is TRBV18 and J is TRBJ2-2; 10 bases line up with TRBD1. The CDR3 totals 16 residues. Germline CDR1 and CDR2: KGHSH and LQKENI. The trim removed 2 bases at V and 5 bases at J, leaving 5 bases unmatched.

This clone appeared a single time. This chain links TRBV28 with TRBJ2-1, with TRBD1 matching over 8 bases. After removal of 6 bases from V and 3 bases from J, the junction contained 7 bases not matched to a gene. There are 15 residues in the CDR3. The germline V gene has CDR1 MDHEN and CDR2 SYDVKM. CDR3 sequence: CASSVTGDLYNEQFF. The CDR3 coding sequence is TGTGCCAGCAGCGTGACAGGGGACCTCTACAATGAGCAGTTCTTC.

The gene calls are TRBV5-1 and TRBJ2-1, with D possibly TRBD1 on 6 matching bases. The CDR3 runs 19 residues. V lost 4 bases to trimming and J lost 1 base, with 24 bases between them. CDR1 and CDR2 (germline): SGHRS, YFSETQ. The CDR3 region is CASSLRLRTELRSYNEQFF. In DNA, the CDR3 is TGCGCCAGCAGCCTCAGACTCCGGACAGAGCTACGGTCCTACAATGAGCAGTTCTTC.

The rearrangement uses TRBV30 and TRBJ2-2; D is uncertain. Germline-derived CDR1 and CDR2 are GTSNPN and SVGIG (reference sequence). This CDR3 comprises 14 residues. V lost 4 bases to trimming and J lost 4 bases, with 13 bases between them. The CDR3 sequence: CAWKAGRITGELFF. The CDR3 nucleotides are TGTGCCTGGAAAGCAGGCAGAATCACCGGGGAGCTGTTTTTT.